These T cell receptor beta chains were read from a single sample in a study of blood T cell repertoires in COVID-19. TCRdb keeps only in-frame clones here, not all; method: immunoSEQ multiplex PCR. The sample lists 35,000 to 45,000 clones, 70% to 90% occurring once. Sequencing input: peripheral blood. The receptors were gathered from a human donor in a cohort sampled during active COVID-19. CDR3s include the opening cysteine and the closing phenylalanine or tryptophan. Fields, in order: V gene, clone size, D gene, J gene, CDR3 protein, CDR3 DNA. The D gene is left open where the match is weak. A clone size is listed for some rows: how often the clone was seen (once, few, many), or a class if it is expanded.

V gene: TRBV10-3
clone size: .
D gene: .
J gene: TRBJ1-1
CDR3 protein: CATRQHTEAFF
CDR3 DNA: TGTGCCACTAGACAGCACACTGAAGCTTTCTTT

V gene: TRBV5-1
clone size: .
D gene: .
J gene: TRBJ2-1
CDR3 protein: CASSLYPGGFNEQFF
CDR3 DNA: TGCGCCAGCAGCTTGTACCCAGGCGGGTTCAATGAGCAGTTCTTC

V gene: TRBV6-1
clone size: .
D gene: TRBD2
J gene: TRBJ2-1
CDR3 protein: CASSGSGGGSYNEQFF
CDR3 DNA: TGTGCCAGCAGTGGCAGCGGGGGGGGTTCCTACAATGAGCAGTTCTTC

V gene: TRBV7-9
clone size: .
D gene: .
J gene: TRBJ2-1
CDR3 protein: CASSLVGSYNEQFF
CDR3 DNA: TGTGCCAGCAGCTTAGTCGGGTCCTACAATGAGCAGTTCTTC

V gene: TRBV10-3
clone size: once
D gene: TRBD1
J gene: TRBJ1-4
CDR3 protein: CAISGTGGTEKLFF
CDR3 DNA: TGTGCCATCAGTGGGACAGGGGGCACCGAAAAACTGTTTTTT

V gene: TRBV29-1
clone size: .
D gene: .
J gene: TRBJ1-2
CDR3 protein: CSVRTGLGNGYTF
CDR3 DNA: TGCAGCGTGCGTACAGGGTTGGGAAATGGCTACACCTTC

V gene: TRBV3-1/TRBV3-2
clone size: .
D gene: TRBD1
J gene: TRBJ2-3
CDR3 protein: CASSQDFGRGRSNTQYF
CDR3 DNA: TGTGCCAGCAGCCAAGATTTCGGCAGGGGGCGATCGAATACGCAGTATTTT

V gene: TRBV13
clone size: .
D gene: TRBD1
J gene: TRBJ1-2
CDR3 protein: CASSLTGANYGYTF
CDR3 DNA: TGTGCCAGCAGCTTAACAGGGGCTAACTATGGCTACACCTTC

V gene: TRBV6-5
clone size: .
D gene: TRBD1
J gene: TRBJ2-1
CDR3 protein: CASRAGTGGHNEQFF
CDR3 DNA: TGTGCCAGCAGGGCCGGGACAGGAGGCCACAATGAGCAGTTCTTC

V gene: TRBV19
clone size: .
D gene: .
J gene: TRBJ2-2
CDR3 protein: CASSMVDRNTGELFF
CDR3 DNA: TGTGCCAGTAGTATGGTGGACAGGAACACCGGGGAGCTGTTTTTT

V gene: TRBV2
clone size: .
D gene: TRBD1
J gene: TRBJ2-5
CDR3 protein: CASSDRDRGEETQYF
CDR3 DNA: TGTGCCAGCAGTGATCGGGACAGGGGAGAAGAGACCCAGTACTTC

V gene: TRBV5-1
clone size: once
D gene: TRBD1
J gene: TRBJ1-1
CDR3 protein: CASSPIKNPGQMNTEAFF
CDR3 DNA: TGCGCCAGCAGTCCAATCAAGAATCCGGGACAGATGAACACTGAAGCTTTCTTT

V gene: TRBV7-9
clone size: .
D gene: TRBD1
J gene: TRBJ2-1
CDR3 protein: CASSEPRDRSSYNEQFF
CDR3 DNA: TGTGCCAGCAGCGAGCCCCGGGACAGGAGCTCCTACAATGAGCAGTTCTTC

V gene: TRBV4-1
clone size: once
D gene: .
J gene: TRBJ1-5
CDR3 protein: CASSQEADQGHNQPQHF
CDR3 DNA: TGCGCCAGCAGCCAAGAGGCGGACCAGGGCCACAATCAGCCCCAGCATTTT

V gene: TRBV30
clone size: .
D gene: TRBD1
J gene: TRBJ1-3
CDR3 protein: CAWTPGQPTNTIYF
CDR3 DNA: TGTGCCTGGACCCCGGGACAGCCGACAAACACCATATATTTT

V gene: TRBV5-1
clone size: .
D gene: TRBD2
J gene: TRBJ2-5
CDR3 protein: CASSQRPSGQETQYF
CDR3 DNA: TGCGCCAGCAGCCAGAGACCTAGCGGGCAAGAGACCCAGTACTTC

V gene: TRBV27
clone size: .
D gene: TRBD1
J gene: TRBJ2-7
CDR3 protein: CASSGRTGSYEQYF
CDR3 DNA: TGTGCCAGCAGTGGACGGACAGGGTCCTACGAGCAGTACTTC